What follows describes a single T cell receptor (beta chain). Germline loops: CDR1 SGDLS, CDR2 YYNGEE. The CDR3 loop spans 16 amino acids. V was clipped by 0 bases and J by 7 bases; unmatched bases: 13. This entry comes from a study of blood T cell repertoires in COVID-19. Sequenced by immunoSEQ multiplex PCR; TCRdb stores in-frame clones only, minus some. The table records approximately 36,000 clones, more than 80% of them present only once. The chain is built from TRBV9 and TRBJ2-7; 7 bases line up with TRBD1. The receptor's source is a human donor in a cohort sampled during active or convalescent COVID-19. The donor label of this sample is uncertain. Sequenced: peripheral blood. In DNA form, the CDR3 reads TGTGCCAGCAGCGTAGGGGCCCTGACAGGGTCGGGGGAGCAGTACTTC. Amino acids: CASSVGALTGSGEQYF.